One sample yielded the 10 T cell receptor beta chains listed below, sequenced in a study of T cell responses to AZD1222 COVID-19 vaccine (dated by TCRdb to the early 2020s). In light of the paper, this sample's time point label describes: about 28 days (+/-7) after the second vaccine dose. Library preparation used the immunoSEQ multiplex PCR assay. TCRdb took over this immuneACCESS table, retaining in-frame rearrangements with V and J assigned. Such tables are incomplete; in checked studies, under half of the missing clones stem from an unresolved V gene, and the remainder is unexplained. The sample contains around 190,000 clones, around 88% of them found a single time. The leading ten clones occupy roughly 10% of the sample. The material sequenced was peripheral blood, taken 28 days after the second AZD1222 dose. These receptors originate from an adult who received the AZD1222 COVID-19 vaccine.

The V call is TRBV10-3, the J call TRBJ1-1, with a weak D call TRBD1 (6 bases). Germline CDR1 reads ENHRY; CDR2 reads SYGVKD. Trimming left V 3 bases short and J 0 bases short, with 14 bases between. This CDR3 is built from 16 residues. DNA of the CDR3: TGTGCCATCAGTGATCAGGGGTCGGGAATGAACACTGAAGCTTTCTTT. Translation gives CAISDQGSGMNTEAFF.

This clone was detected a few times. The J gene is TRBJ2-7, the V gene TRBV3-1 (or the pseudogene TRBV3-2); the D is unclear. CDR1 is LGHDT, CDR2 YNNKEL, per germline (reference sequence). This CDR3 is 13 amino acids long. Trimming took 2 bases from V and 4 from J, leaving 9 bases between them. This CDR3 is CASSQPLGYEQYF. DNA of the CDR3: TGTGCCAGCAGCCAACCGTTGGGGTACGAGCAGTACTTC.

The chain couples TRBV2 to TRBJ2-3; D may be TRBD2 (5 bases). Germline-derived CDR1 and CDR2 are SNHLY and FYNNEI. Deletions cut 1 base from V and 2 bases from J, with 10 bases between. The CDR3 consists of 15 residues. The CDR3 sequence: CASSEDDSATDTQYF. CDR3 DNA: TGTGCCAGCAGTGAAGACGATAGCGCCACAGATACGCAGTATTTT.

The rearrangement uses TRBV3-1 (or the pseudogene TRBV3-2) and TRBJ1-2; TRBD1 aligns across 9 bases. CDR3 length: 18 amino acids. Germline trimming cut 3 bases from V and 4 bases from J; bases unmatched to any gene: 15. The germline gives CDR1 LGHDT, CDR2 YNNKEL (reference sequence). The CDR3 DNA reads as TGTGCCAGCAGCCAGGAGATCGGGACAGGGAAGGTTTGCTATGGCTACACCTTC. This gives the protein CASSQEIGTGKVCYGYTF.

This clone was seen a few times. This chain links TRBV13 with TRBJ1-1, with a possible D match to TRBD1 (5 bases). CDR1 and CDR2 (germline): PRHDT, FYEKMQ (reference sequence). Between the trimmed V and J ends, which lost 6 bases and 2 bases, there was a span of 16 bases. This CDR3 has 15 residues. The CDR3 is CASRWVGAINTEAFF. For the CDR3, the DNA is TGTGCCAGCAGGTGGGTAGGGGCAATAAACACTGAAGCTTTCTTT.

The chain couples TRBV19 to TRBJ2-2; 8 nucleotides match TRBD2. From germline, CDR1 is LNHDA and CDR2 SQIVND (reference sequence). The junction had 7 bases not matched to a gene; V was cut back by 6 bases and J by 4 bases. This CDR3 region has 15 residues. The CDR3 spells CASSPTSGSTGELFF. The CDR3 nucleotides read TGTGCCAGTAGCCCTACTAGCGGCAGCACCGGGGAGCTGTTTTTT.

The CDR3 protein is CAWTRGSPAETQYF. The CDR3 bases are TGTGCCTGGACTAGGGGCAGCCCGGCAGAGACCCAGTACTTC. The rearrangement uses TRBV30 and TRBJ2-5; a weak D match, TRBD1 (5 bases). V was cut by 4 bases and J by 4 bases, with 16 bases left in between. This CDR3 region has 14 residues. Per germline, CDR1 GTSNPN and CDR2 SVGIG (reference sequence).

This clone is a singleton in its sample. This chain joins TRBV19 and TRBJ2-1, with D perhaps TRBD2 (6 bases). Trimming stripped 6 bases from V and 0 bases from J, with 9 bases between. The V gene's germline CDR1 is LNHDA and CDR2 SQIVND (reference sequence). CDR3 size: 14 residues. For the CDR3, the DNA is TGTGCCAGTAGAAGGGACTTCTCCTACAATGAGCAGTTCTTC. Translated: CASRRDFSYNEQFF. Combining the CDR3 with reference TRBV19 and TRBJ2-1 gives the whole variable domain DGGITQSPKYLFRKEGQNVTLSCEQNLNHDAMYWYRQDPGQGLRLIYYSQIVNDFQKGDIAEGYSVSREKKESFPLTVTSAQKNPTAFYLCASRRDFSYNEQFFGPGTRLTVL.

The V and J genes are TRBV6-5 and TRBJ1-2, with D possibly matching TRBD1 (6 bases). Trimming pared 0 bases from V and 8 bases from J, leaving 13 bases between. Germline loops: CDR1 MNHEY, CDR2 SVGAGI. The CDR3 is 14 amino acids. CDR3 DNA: TGTGCCAGCAGTTACTCGGGCAGGGGTAGCGGCTACACCTTC. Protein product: CASSYSGRGSGYTF.

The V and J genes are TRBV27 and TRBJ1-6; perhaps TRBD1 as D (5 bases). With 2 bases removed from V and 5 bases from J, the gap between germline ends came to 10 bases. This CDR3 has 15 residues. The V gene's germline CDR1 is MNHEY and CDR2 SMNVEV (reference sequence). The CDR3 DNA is TGTGCCAGCAGTTTACAGGGTTGGAATAATTCACCCCTCCACTTT. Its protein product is CASSLQGWNNSPLHF.